This T cell receptor (beta chain) was observed in a study of CD4 T cells in relation to SARS-CoV-2 and coronaviruses. Trimming removed 4 bases at V and 3 bases at J, with 13 bases between. CDR3 size: 14 residues. Germline V gene data show CDR1 as SGHNT and CDR2 as YYREEE (reference sequence). TCRdb keeps only in-frame clones here, not all; method: immunoSEQ multiplex PCR. Among 25,000 or so clones listed, roughly four fifths were seen once. CD4+ T cells from unexposed donors were obtained before the COVID-19 pandemic (2011-2018). Isolation of CD4+ T cells took place after roughly nine days in culture. Concerning this clone: Its antigen is unidentified.

The sequence derives from a human donor in good health. The chain links TRBV5-4 to TRBJ1-2; no clear D gene. The sequenced sample was CD4+ T cells from PBMCs, cultured in vitro. The CDR3, as DNA: TGTGCCAGCAGCCGGAGAGGAGGCGACTATGGCTACACCTTC. This gives the protein CASSRRGGDYGYTF.